This TCR beta chain was sequenced for a study of CD8 T cells in Susac syndrome. RNA in amounts of roughly 0.5 to 1 ug was reverse transcribed with random hexamers. TCRdb reprocessed the immunoSEQ multiplex PCR reads via MiXCR and lists one record per CDR3 protein. The data show about 130,000 distinct CDR3 sequences, more than 85% seen once. This clonotype was seen a handful of times. The CDR3 length is 16 residues. Germline-derived CDR1 and CDR2 are LNHNV and YYDKDF (reference sequence). V lost 1 base, J lost 6 bases, and 8 bases stayed unmatched. This chain joins TRBV15 and TRBJ2-3; TRBD1 agrees at 9 bases. This clonotype was obtained from a human donor with Susac syndrome. The sample taken for sequencing was CD8+ T cells from PBMCs. The CDR3 loop reads CATSRVRTGDADTQYF. In DNA form, the CDR3 reads TGTGCCACCAGCAGAGTTCGGACAGGGGACGCTGATACGCAGTATTTT.